This T cell receptor beta chain was observed in a study of cytomegalovirus exposure and HLA in healthy donors. The PCR made use of 60 Vbeta and 13 Jbeta primers. Profiling relied on immunoSEQ multiplex PCR, and the TCRdb table lists in-frame clones only, not all of them. Here the sample spans more than 140,000 clones, roughly four fifths being singletons. Study results and caveats: In a later analysis, TCR beta V- and J-gene trimming showed a link to a missense DCLRE1C variant. A later analysis showed TCR association rates differing by HLA locus, peaking at DRB1 and lowest at HLA-C. Researchers reported in a later analysis that common viral pathogens appeared linked to several top clusters.

This CDR3 has 14 residues. Looked up from germline, CDR1 is MDHEN and CDR2 is SYDVKM. V lost 5 bases, J lost 7 bases, and 6 bases stayed unmatched. Comments on this clone: Its antigen is undetermined.

Sequencing input: PBMCs. The TCR originated in a young man in good health and CMV-seropositive. This chain links TRBV28 with TRBJ1-4, with 8 bases identical to TRBD1. CDR3 amino acids: CASSRTGNAEKLFF. CDR3 coding DNA: TGTGCCAGCAGTAGGACAGGGAACGCTGAAAAACTGTTTTTT.